By share, the clone carrying this T cell receptor beta chain ranks as medium-sized. Its target is unknown. This CDR3 is 15 amino acids long. General study results and limits: Whole repertoires were not studied in the larger cohort, only one V-J beta rearrangement. Tumor memory CD4+ T cell TCR gene usage clustered with blood and lymph node memory CD4+ cells and lymph node naive CD4+ cells.

TCRdb called the 5' RACE reads again in MiXCR, with one record for every CDR3 protein. The repertoire holds about 8,900 distinct CDR3 sequences, around a quarter seen once, with approximately 4.6% in the top ten. Naive CD4+ cells had CD25+ Tregs removed. The TCR comes from a female donor with breast cancer. The chain employs TRBV21-1 and TRBJ2-1; the table's D call, TRBD2, was not checked against the DNA. TRBV21-1 is designated a pseudogene. The sequenced sample was naive CD4+ T cells sorted from a lymph node. Subset of the sample: naive CD4+ T cells, CD4+CD45RA+CD25-. The CDR3 loop is CASSKEGAGRDEQFF. The CDR3 DNA reads as TGTGCCAGCAGCAAAGAGGGAGCGGGAAGGGATGAGCAGTTCTTC.